The 19 T cell receptor beta chains below come from one sample, sequenced in a study of blood T cell repertoires in COVID-19. TCRdb's copy holds only in-frame clones and misses some; the assay was immunoSEQ multiplex PCR. Among about 210,000 clones listed, around 81% were seen once. Sequencing used PBMCs or T cells enriched from blood (not recorded which). These receptors all stem from a woman between 45 and 65 years old with acute COVID-19.

The chain is built from TRBV4-2 and TRBJ2-2, with 7 bases fitting TRBD2. This CDR3 spans 14 amino acids. The germline CDR1 and CDR2 sequences are LGHNA and YNFKEQ. Germline trimming cut 4 bases from V and 6 bases from J; bases unmatched to any gene: 5. CDR3 loop: CASSRGAGAGELFF. The CDR3 DNA sequence: TGTGCCAGCAGCCGAGGCGCGGGAGCCGGGGAGCTGTTTTTT.

The chain has TRBV19 and TRBJ2-1, with TRBD2 identical over 14 bases. Germline assignment: CDR1 LNHDA and CDR2 SQIVND (reference sequence). This CDR3 region has 15 residues. V lost 5 bases, J lost 12 bases, and 9 bases stayed unmatched. CDR3 loop: CASSAGGLAGVRQFF. The CDR3 nucleotides are TGTGCCAGTAGTGCTGGGGGACTAGCGGGAGTGAGGCAGTTCTTC.

The chain carries TRBV28 and TRBJ1-1, with D perhaps matching TRBD1 (5 bases). The V gene lost 4 bases and the J gene lost 0 bases, with 12 bases spanning the gap. CDR1 MDHEN and CDR2 SYDVKM come from the germline V gene. The CDR3 is 15 amino acids. For the CDR3, the DNA is TGTGCCAGCAGTTCCAGTAGGGGTATGAACACTGAAGCTTTCTTT. Its protein is CASSSSRGMNTEAFF.

This clone was seen only once. V usage is TRBV7-2 and J usage is TRBJ1-1, with 7 bases fitting TRBD1. The CDR3 is made up of 14 amino acids. Per germline, CDR1 SGHTA and CDR2 FQGNSA. V shed 5 bases, J shed 12 bases, and the junction held 15 bases outside the gene matches. CDR3 in DNA: TGTGCCAGCAGCGCCACCTTGGGACAGAGCATGCCTTTCTTT. It encodes CASSATLGQSMPFF.

The V and J genes are TRBV5-6 and TRBJ1-1, with D unclear. The CDR3 loop spans 13 amino acids. Germline loops: CDR1 SGHDT, CDR2 YYEEEE. V was cut by 2 bases and J by 1 base, with 6 bases left in between. CDR3: CASSFLQNTEAFF. In DNA, the CDR3 is TGTGCCAGCAGCTTTTTACAGAACACTGAAGCTTTCTTT.

V is TRBV6-2 or TRBV6-3 and J is TRBJ2-1; weak D call: TRBD2 (5 bases). Germline-derived CDR1 and CDR2 are MNHEY and SVGEGT. The V end was cut by 1 base, the J end by 0 bases, with 13 bases between. This CDR3 contains 17 residues. As DNA, the CDR3 is TGTGCCAGCAGTTACTGGCCCCCGGGGAGCTCCTACAATGAGCAGTTCTTC. Protein sequence: CASSYWPPGSSYNEQFF.

This chain links TRBV29-1 with TRBJ2-7; 7 bases line up with TRBD1. V gave up 7 bases and J gave up 2 bases; unmatched junction bases: 11. Germline assignment: CDR1 SQVTM and CDR2 ANQGSEA. This CDR3 region has 14 residues. The CDR3 DNA is TGCAGCGCCTACATAGGGACAGACACCTACGAGCAGTACTTC. It specifies CSAYIGTDTYEQYF.

V gene TRBV19 combines with J gene TRBJ2-6; D is unclear. This CDR3 region has 14 residues. V lost 5 bases and J lost 6, with 11 bases in between. Per germline, CDR1 LNHDA and CDR2 SQIVND (reference sequence). This CDR3 is CASSLTTEANVLTF. The CDR3 bases are TGTGCCAGTAGTTTGACAACCGAGGCCAACGTCCTGACTTTC.

In this sample, this clone turned up once. This chain links TRBV10-3 with TRBJ2-3; D possibly corresponds to TRBD2 (6 bases). V lost 3 bases, J lost 7 bases, and 17 bases lay in between. This CDR3 is built from 15 residues. Germline V gene sequence: CDR1 ENHRY, CDR2 SYGVKD. The CDR3 reads CAISEGLDRGYTQYF. CDR3 nucleotides: TGTGCCATCAGTGAAGGATTGGATCGGGGGTATACGCAGTATTTT.

The chain has TRBV11-2 and TRBJ2-2; tentatively, D is TRBD1 (6 bases). Germline V gene data show CDR1 as SGHAT and CDR2 as FQNNGV. This CDR3 is 13 amino acids long. The V end was cut by 3 bases, the J end by 6 bases, with 8 bases between. The CDR3 region is CASSLTGPGELFF. CDR3 sequence (DNA): TGTGCCAGCAGCTTGACAGGTCCCGGGGAGCTGTTTTTT.

The rearrangement joins TRBV27 to TRBJ2-3; 8 bases fit TRBD2. The germline gives CDR1 MNHEY, CDR2 SMNVEV (reference sequence). The CDR3 extends over 16 amino acids. The J segment lost 1 base and the V segment lost 0 bases, leaving 3 bases of the junction unmatched. This CDR3 reads CASSLSISGGTDTQYF. Here the CDR3 DNA reads TGTGCCAGCAGTTTATCGATTAGCGGGGGCACAGATACGCAGTATTTT.

The chain has TRBV2 and TRBJ1-2; TRBD1 agrees at 8 bases. Germline assignment: CDR1 SNHLY and CDR2 FYNNEI. The CDR3 consists of 13 residues. Trimming took 8 bases from V and 4 from J; bases not matched to a gene: 6. CDR3 sequence reads: CASSNRGFYGYTF. In nucleotides, the CDR3 is TGTGCCAGCTCGAACAGGGGGTTCTATGGCTACACCTTC.

The chain is built from TRBV5-4 and TRBJ1-2; perhaps TRBD1 as D (6 bases). Germline V gives CDR1 SGHNT, CDR2 YYREEE (reference sequence). CDR3 length: 15 residues. The ends were cut back, 4 bases at V and 4 bases at J, with 17 bases in the middle. CDR3 region: CASSHRDTQFYGYTF. CDR3 coding DNA: TGTGCCAGCAGCCACCGGGACACCCAATTCTATGGCTACACCTTC.

The V and J genes are TRBV10-3 and TRBJ1-2, with 9 bases fitting TRBD1. Germline assignment: CDR1 ENHRY and CDR2 SYGVKD. The CDR3 is made up of 16 amino acids. Germline trimming cut 5 bases from V and 4 bases from J; bases unmatched to any gene: 11. The DNA for the CDR3 is TGTGCCATCAGTCCAACCCTACAGGGGGCGGGCTATGGCTACACCTTC. This gives the protein CAISPTLQGAGYGYTF.

This chain links TRBV6-6 with TRBJ1-2; 7 nucleotides match TRBD1. CDR1 MNHNY and CDR2 SVGAGI come from the germline V gene (reference sequence). This CDR3 region has 13 residues. Losses at the gene ends were 5 bases for V and 5 bases for J; bases not matched to a gene: 5. The CDR3 region has the DNA TGTGCCAGCAGTCAGGCAGGGGGTTATGGCTACACCTTC. Amino acids: CASSQAGGYGYTF.

The chain carries TRBV5-4 and TRBJ1-4; 7 bases are a match to TRBD1. J gave up 0 bases and V 0 bases, and 2 bases lay outside the gene matches. CDR1 is SGHNT and CDR2 is YYREEE in the germline V gene (reference sequence). This CDR3 comprises 16 residues. The DNA of the CDR3 is TGTGCCAGCAGCTTGGGCCAGGGGGCAACTAATGAAAAACTGTTTTTT. Translating it yields CASSLGQGATNEKLFF.

Written as DNA, the CDR3 is TGTGCCAGCCGCCAAGAGACCCAGTACTTC. Translating it yields CASRQETQYF. The chain couples TRBV2 to TRBJ2-5; no definite D call. V was pared by 8 bases and J by 1 base, with 2 bases between. Per germline, CDR1 SNHLY and CDR2 FYNNEI. The CDR3 extends over 10 amino acids.

V and J are TRBV7-9 and TRBJ1-5; TRBD1 matches at 7 bases. The V and J ends lost 5 bases and 5 bases, in that order; junction bases with no gene match: 9. The CDR3 runs 15 residues. Per the germline V gene, CDR1 is SEHNR and CDR2 is FQNEAQ (reference sequence). CDR3 bases: TGTGCCAGCAGCCATTCGGACAGGTTGCATCAGCCCCAGCATTTT. Its protein product is CASSHSDRLHQPQHF.

The V and J genes are TRBV27 and TRBJ1-3; D not resolved. Germline values: CDR1 MNHEY, CDR2 SMNVEV (reference sequence). V was cut by 9 bases and J by 0 bases, with 12 bases left in between. The CDR3 is 14 residues long. The CDR3: CASSSGDSGNTIYF. CDR3 sequence (DNA): TGTGCCAGTAGTAGCGGGGACTCTGGAAACACCATATATTTT.